This TCR beta chain was found in a study of T cell repertoires in cytomegalovirus infection. TCRdb reanalysed the reads using MiXCR and keeps one entry per CDR3 protein. Among some 270,000 distinct CDR3 sequences listed, roughly a fifth were seen once. Study observations and caveats: HLA-C-restricted, CMV-specific TCR beta clonotypes were dominant ex vivo. Carriage of CMV together with the relevant HLA was identifiable through cumulative public TCR beta family frequency.

Trimming took 5 bases from V and 1 from J; bases not matched to a gene: 7. The germline CDR1 and CDR2 sequences are MDHEN and SYDVKM. The CDR3 covers 15 residues. Concerning this clonotype: Its antigen remains unknown.

The source of this sequence is a human donor in good health (CMV status not recorded). Some clones in this sample may be carry-over from other donors' samples. V gene TRBV28 combines with J gene TRBJ1-2; 7 bases line up with TRBD1. This sample comprised cultured PBMCs, obtained from culture after CMV antigen stimulation. CDR3 sequence (DNA): TGTGCCAGCAGTGAACCGGGACAGAATAACTATGGCTACACCTTC. It codes for CASSEPGQNNYGYTF.